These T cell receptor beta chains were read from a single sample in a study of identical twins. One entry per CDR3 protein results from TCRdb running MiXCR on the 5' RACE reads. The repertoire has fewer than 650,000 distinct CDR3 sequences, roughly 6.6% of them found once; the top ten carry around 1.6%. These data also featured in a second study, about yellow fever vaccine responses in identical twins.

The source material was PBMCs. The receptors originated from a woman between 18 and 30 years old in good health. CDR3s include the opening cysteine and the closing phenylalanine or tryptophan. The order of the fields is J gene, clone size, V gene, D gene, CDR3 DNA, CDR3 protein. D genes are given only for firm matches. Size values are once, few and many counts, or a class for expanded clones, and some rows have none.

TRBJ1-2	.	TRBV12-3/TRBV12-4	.	TGTGCCAGCAGTATTTCCCGGAACTATGGCTACACCTTC	CASSISRNYGYTF
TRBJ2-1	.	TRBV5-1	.	TGCGCCAGCAGCTGGGGGTGGTGGGTAGAGGGGAACAATGAGCAGTTCTTC	CASSWGWWVEGNNEQFF
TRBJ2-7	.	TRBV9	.	TGTGCCAGCAGCGAGGGAGCAACCCAAACCTACGAGCAGTACTTC	CASSEGATQTYEQYF
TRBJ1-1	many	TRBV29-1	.	TGCAGCGTTGGGGGATTGTCAGGCTGGAATATGAACACTGAAGCTTTCTTT	CSVGGLSGWNMNTEAFF
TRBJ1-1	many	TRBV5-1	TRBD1	TGCGCCAGCAGCTTGACCCGACAGGGAAGGATGAACACTGAAGCTTTCTTT	CASSLTRQGRMNTEAFF
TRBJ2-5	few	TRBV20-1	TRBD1	TGCAGTGCAACAGGGGCTCAAGAGACCCAGTACTTC	CSATGAQETQYF
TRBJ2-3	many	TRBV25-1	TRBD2	TGTGCCAGTACCACCGGGACTAGCGGGAGTACAGATACGCAGTATTTT	CASTTGTSGSTDTQYF
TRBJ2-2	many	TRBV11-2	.	TGTGCCAGCAGCTCGGGACTGTCCGGGGAGCTGTTTTTT	CASSSGLSGELFF
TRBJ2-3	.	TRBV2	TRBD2	TGTGCCAGCAGGGAAAGCGGGGGGGGCACAGATACGCAGTATTTT	CASRESGGGTDTQYF
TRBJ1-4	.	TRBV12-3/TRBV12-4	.	TGTGCCAGCAGCCCAATCGGACTTAATGAAAAACTGTTTTTT	CASSPIGLNEKLFF
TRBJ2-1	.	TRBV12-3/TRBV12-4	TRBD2	TGTGCCAGCACTCTAGCGGGTTTCTACAATGAGCAGTTCTTC	CASTLAGFYNEQFF
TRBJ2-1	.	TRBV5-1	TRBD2	TGCGCCAGCAGCTTGGCTGCGGGGGGGGGTTACAATGAGCAGTTCTTC	CASSLAAGGGYNEQFF
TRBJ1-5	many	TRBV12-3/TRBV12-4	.	TGTGCCAGCAGCCAAGGGGGGGCAGGGCAGCCCCAGCATTTT	CASSQGGAGQPQHF
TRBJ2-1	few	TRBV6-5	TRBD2	TGTGCCAGCAGATCCTCCGGGACTAGCGGCCACAATGAGCAGTTCTTC	CASRSSGTSGHNEQFF
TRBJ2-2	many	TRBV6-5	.	TGTGCCAGCAGTTACGGGCTGTACACCGGGGAGCTGTTTTTT	CASSYGLYTGELFF
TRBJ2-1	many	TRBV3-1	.	TGTGCCAGCAGCCAAGATCTACTACGCTACAATGAGCAGTTCTTC	CASSQDLLRYNEQFF
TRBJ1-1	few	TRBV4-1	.	TGCGCCAGCAGCCAAGGACCCACTGAAGCTTTCTTT	CASSQGPTEAFF
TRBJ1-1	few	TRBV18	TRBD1	TGTGCCAGCTCGCGGGGACAGGGGAACACTGAAGCTGTCTTT	CASSRGQGNTEAVF
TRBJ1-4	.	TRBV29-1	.	TGCAGCGTTAACACGGGGACGAATGAAAAACTGTTTTTT	CSVNTGTNEKLFF
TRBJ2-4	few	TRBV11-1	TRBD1	TGTGCCAGCAGCCCCCGGGACAGCCATGAGCTAGCCAAAAACATTCAGTACTTC	CASSPRDSHELAKNIQYF
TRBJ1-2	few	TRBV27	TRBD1	TGTGCCAGCAGTTCCGGACAGGGCCAAGGCTACACCTTC	CASSSGQGQGYTF
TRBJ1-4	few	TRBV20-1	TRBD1	TGCAGTGCTAGGGATCCAGGGGGCGGGGGTGAAAAACTGTTTTTT	CSARDPGGGGEKLFF
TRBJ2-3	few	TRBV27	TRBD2	TGTGCCAGCAGTTTACAGCGGGAGAGAGATACGCAGTATTTT	CASSLQRERDTQYF
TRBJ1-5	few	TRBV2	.	TGTGCCAGCACTGTCACGATGGTTTTGAACAATCAGCCCCAGCATTTT	CASTVTMVLNNQPQHF
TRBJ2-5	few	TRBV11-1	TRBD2	TGTGCCAGCGGCTTAGAACGACTAGCGGGAGGGAGCCAAGAGACCCAGTACTTC	CASGLERLAGGSQETQYF
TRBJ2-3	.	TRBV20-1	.	TGCAGTGCTCCCCGGGGGGCCACAGATACGCAGTATTTT	CSAPRGATDTQYF
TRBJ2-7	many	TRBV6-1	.	TGTGCCAGCAGTGACCTCTTCGGGCCCTTAAATTGGGACGAGCAGTACTTC	CASSDLFGPLNWDEQYF
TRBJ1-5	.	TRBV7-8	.	TGTGCCAGCAGCTTGGAAACGAGGGGCAATCAGCCCCAGCATTTT	CASSLETRGNQPQHF
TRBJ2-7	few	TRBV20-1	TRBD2	TGCAGTGCTAGGCCCCCGGGACTAGCAGCTAACGAGCAGTACTTC	CSARPPGLAANEQYF
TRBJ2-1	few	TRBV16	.	TGTGCCAGCAGCCAATTTACAGGGTCCTACAATGAGCAGTTCTTC	CASSQFTGSYNEQFF
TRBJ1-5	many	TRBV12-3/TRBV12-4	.	TGTGCCAGCAGCCCGGACAATCAGCCCCAGCATTTT	CASSPDNQPQHF
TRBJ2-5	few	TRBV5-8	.	TGTGCCAGCAGGTTTGAAGAGACCCAGTACTTC	CASRFEETQYF
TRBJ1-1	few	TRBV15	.	TGTGCCACCAGCTGGAGACGGGGAGAGAACACTGAAGCTTTCTTT	CATSWRRGENTEAFF
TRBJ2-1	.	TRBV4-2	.	TGTGCCAGCAGCCAGACTAGCTACAATGAGCAGTTCTTC	CASSQTSYNEQFF
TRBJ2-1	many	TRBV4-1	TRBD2	TGCGCCAGCAGCCAGCGGGAGCCGCCCTACAATGAGCAGTTCTTC	CASSQREPPYNEQFF
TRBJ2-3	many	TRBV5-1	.	TGCGCCAGCAGCTTGGCATTGGCCTCTAGCACAGATACGCAGTATTTT	CASSLALASSTDTQYF
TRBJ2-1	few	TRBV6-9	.	TGTGCCAGCAGTTATCGAAAATGGGTAGGGTTCTTC	CASSYRKWVGFF
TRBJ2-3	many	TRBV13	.	TGTGCCAGCAGCCGGCCAAGCACAGATACGCAGTATTTT	CASSRPSTDTQYF
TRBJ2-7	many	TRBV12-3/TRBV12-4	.	TGTGCCAGCAGTTCTCGGTTGACTAGTACCTACGAGCAGTACTTC	CASSSRLTSTYEQYF
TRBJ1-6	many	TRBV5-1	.	TGCGCCAGCAGCCTGTACTCAGGGGCCAATTCACCCCTCCACTTT	CASSLYSGANSPLHF
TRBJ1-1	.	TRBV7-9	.	TGTGCCAGCAGCTCAACAGGCCTCCATGGACCTTTCTTT	CASSSTGLHGPFF
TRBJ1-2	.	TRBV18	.	TGTGCCAGCTCACCAGGGCAGCAACGCTATGGCTACACCTTC	CASSPGQQRYGYTF
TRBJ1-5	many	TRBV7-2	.	TGTGCCAGCGGGGGACCGGGATTCAATCAGCCCCAGCATTTT	CASGGPGFNQPQHF
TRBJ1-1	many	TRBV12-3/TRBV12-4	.	TGTGCCAGCAGTCCCGGGGGGGGAGTGACTGAAGCTTTCTTT	CASSPGGGVTEAFF
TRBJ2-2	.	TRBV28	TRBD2	TGTGCCAGCTCTAGCGGGAGTTTGGACACCGGGGAGCTGTTTTTT	CASSSGSLDTGELFF
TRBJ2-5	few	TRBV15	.	TGTGCCACCAGCAGAGAGGTTAGGGGGATTTTGGAGACCCAGTACTTC	CATSREVRGILETQYF
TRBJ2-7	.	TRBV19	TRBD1	TGTGCCAGTAATAATCCGGGACAGAACTACGAGCAGTACTTC	CASNNPGQNYEQYF
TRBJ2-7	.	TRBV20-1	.	TGCAGTGCTAGAGGAGGCAGGGGCACGGACGAGCAGTACTTC	CSARGGRGTDEQYF
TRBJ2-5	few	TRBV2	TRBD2	TGTGCCAGCAGGAAGACTAGCGGGAGCGGAGAGACCCAGTACTTC	CASRKTSGSGETQYF
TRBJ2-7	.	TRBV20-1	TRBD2	TGCAGTGCTAGGGGGGGTGGGACAGGGGAAGGACTAGCGGGGTCCGGGAAGCAGTACTTC	CSARGGGTGEGLAGSGKQYF
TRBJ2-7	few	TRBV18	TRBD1	TGTGCCAGCTCACCAGGTACTACAGGGGACGAGCAGTACTTC	CASSPGTTGDEQYF
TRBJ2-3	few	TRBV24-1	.	TGTGCCACCAGTGTCGCATCCTCGCAGTATTTT	CATSVASSQYF
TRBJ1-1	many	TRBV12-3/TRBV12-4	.	TGTGCCAGCAGCAGACAGGAGATGAACACTGAAGCTTTCTTT	CASSRQEMNTEAFF
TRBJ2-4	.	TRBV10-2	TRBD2	TGCGCCACCTCGACTAGCCCCGAGGGCATTCAGTACTTC	CATSTSPEGIQYF
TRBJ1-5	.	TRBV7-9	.	TGTGCCAGCAGCGCAGAGGGGGAGCCCCAGCATTTT	CASSAEGEPQHF